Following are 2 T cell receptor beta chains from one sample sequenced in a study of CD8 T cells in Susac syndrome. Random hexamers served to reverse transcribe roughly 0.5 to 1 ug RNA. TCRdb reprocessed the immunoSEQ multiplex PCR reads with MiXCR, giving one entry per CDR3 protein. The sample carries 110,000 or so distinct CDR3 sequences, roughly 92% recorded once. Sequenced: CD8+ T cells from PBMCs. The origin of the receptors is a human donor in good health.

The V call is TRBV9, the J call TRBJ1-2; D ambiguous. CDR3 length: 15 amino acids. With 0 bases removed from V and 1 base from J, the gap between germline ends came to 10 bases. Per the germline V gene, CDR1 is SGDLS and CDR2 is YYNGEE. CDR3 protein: CASSVENTFNYGYTF. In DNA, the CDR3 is TGTGCCAGCAGCGTAGAGAATACTTTTAACTATGGCTACACCTTC.

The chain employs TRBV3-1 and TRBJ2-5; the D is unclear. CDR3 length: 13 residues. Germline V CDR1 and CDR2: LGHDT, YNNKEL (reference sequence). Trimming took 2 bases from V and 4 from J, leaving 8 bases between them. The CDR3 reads CASSQRFSETQYF. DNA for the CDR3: TGTGCCAGCAGCCAAAGGTTTTCAGAGACCCAGTACTTC.